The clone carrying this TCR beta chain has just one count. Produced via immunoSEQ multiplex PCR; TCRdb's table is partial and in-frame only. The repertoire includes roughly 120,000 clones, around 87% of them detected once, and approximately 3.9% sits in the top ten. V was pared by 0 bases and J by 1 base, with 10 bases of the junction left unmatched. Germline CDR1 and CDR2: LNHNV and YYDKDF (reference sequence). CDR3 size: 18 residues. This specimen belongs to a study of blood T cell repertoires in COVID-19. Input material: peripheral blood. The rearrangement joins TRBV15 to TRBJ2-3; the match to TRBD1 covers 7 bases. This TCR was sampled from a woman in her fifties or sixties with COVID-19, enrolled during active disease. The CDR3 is CATSRDARQGVGTDTQYF. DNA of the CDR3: TGTGCCACCAGCAGAGATGCCCGACAGGGAGTTGGCACAGATACGCAGTATTTT.